This T cell receptor beta chain was found in a study of OX40 agonist ivuxolimab in advanced cancers. Study summary: The group had a mean age of about 64 years, ranged from roughly 23 to 90, and was 80% to 90% male. Partial responses were achieved by three patients: one hepatocellular carcinoma, two cutaneous melanoma.

Sequencing used immunoSEQ multiplex PCR; TCRdb keeps in-frame clones, though not all of them. Here the sample spans fewer than 70,000 clones, around 80% being singletons. Trimming removed 4 bases at V and 1 base at J, with 7 bases between. Germline assignment: CDR1 SQVTM and CDR2 ANQGSEA. The CDR3 totals 13 residues. Sequencing used CD4+ or CD8+ T cells sorted from blood, obtained in a trial of the OX40 agonist ivuxolimab. This sequence originates from an adult with an advanced solid tumor such as melanoma, head and neck, liver or kidney cancer. The rearrangement uses TRBV29-1 and TRBJ2-2, with unresolved D. DNA for the CDR3: TGCAGCGTTGCTAGGAGGAACACCGGGGAGCTGTTTTTT. Amino acid sequence: CSVARRNTGELFF.